This T cell receptor beta chain was recorded in a study of cytomegalovirus exposure and HLA in healthy donors. The CDR3 consists of 19 residues. With 5 bases removed from V and 0 bases from J, the gap between germline ends came to 23 bases. The germline CDR1 and CDR2 sequences are MNHEY and SMNVEV (reference sequence). Comments on this clone: Its matching antigen is unknown.

This PCR relied on a set of 60 Vbeta primers and 13 Jbeta primers. Method: immunoSEQ multiplex PCR; TCRdb's copy keeps in-frame clones and lacks some. The sample gives 150,000 to 200,000 clones, around 86% of which show up once; around 0.97% is in the top ten. Study results and caveats: Most CMV-associated TCR beta chains were later found to appear HLA-restricted. A likely sequencing artifact accounted for one observed cluster of highly shared sequence variants. Reportedly, cytomegalovirus status was diagnosed with high sensitivity and specificity.

The sequenced sample consisted of PBMCs. The chain carries TRBV27 and TRBJ1-5; no clear D. The sequence was obtained from a girl aged 2-10 years in good health and CMV-seropositive. The CDR3 here is CASSGRDKDYRFSNQPQHF. As DNA, the CDR3 is TGTGCCAGCAGTGGGAGGGATAAGGACTACCGCTTTAGCAATCAGCCCCAGCATTTT.